The 32 T cell receptor beta chains below all came from one sample that was sequenced in a study of blood T cell repertoires in COVID-19. Assay used: immunoSEQ multiplex PCR; TCRdb lists only in-frame clones, some missing. This sample has hundreds of thousands of clones, with about 84% found just once. Source material: PBMCs or T cells enriched from blood (not recorded which). All receptors come from a man aged 30 to 39 with acute COVID-19.

This rearrangement joins TRBV5-1 to TRBJ2-3, with TRBD1 identical over 9 bases. CDR1 and CDR2 from the germline V gene are SGHRS and YFSETQ. Losses at the gene ends were 5 bases for V and 2 bases for J; bases not matched to a gene: 3. The CDR3 has 14 residues. CDR3 in amino acids: CASSYRGPTDTQYF. CDR3 bases: TGCGCCAGCAGTTACAGGGGGCCCACAGATACGCAGTATTTT.

The rearrangement uses TRBV30 and TRBJ1-4; tentative D call: TRBD1 (5 bases). The CDR3 length is 14 residues. The V and J ends lost 2 bases and 7 bases respectively, with 14 bases between them. Germline-derived CDR1 and CDR2 are GTSNPN and SVGIG (reference sequence). The CDR3 reads CAWSYGGTVEKLFF. CDR3 sequence (DNA): TGTGCCTGGAGTTACGGGGGAACAGTTGAAAAACTGTTTTTT.

V and J are TRBV11-2 and TRBJ1-1, with D possibly matching TRBD1 (6 bases). Per the germline V gene, CDR1 is SGHAT and CDR2 is FQNNGV. The CDR3 has 16 residues. V shed 2 bases and J shed 4 bases, with 17 bases lying between them. The CDR3 DNA is TGTGCCAGCAGCTTAACTTACGGGGGGCCTGGCACTGAAGCTTTCTTT. Its protein product is CASSLTYGGPGTEAFF.

This clone was detected once. The genes are TRBV9 and TRBJ2-7; 8 positions match TRBD1. CDR3 length equals 15 residues. Per germline, CDR1 SGDLS and CDR2 YYNGEE. V was pared by 4 bases and J by 5 bases, with 11 bases of the junction left unmatched. The CDR3 sequence is CASSLSGQGAHEQYF. CDR3 DNA sequence: TGTGCCAGCAGCTTATCCGGGCAGGGGGCGCACGAGCAGTACTTC. Based on the CDR3 plus reference TRBV9 and TRBJ2-7, the full variable domain is DSGVTQTPKHLITATGQRVTLRCSPRSGDLSVYWYQQSLDQGLQFLIQYYNGEERAKGNILERFSAQQFPDLHSELNLSSLELGDSALYFCASSLSGQGAHEQYFGPGTRLTVT.

V and J are TRBV7-3 and TRBJ2-1; weak D call: TRBD2 (7 bases). V was shortened by 5 bases and J by 4 bases, with 18 bases between the two germline ends. The CDR3 consists of 16 residues. Per the germline V gene, CDR1 is SGHTA and CDR2 is FQGTGA. The CDR3 DNA reads TGTGCCAGCAGCCAAGAGGTGGCGGGGGCTTACAATGAGCAGTTCTTC. Translation: CASSQEVAGAYNEQFF.

The chain joins TRBV2 to TRBJ1-1; TRBD1 matches 8 bases. This CDR3 contains 12 residues. The J segment lost 11 bases and the V segment lost 9 bases, leaving 11 bases of the junction unmatched. Germline lookup yields CDR1 SNHLY and CDR2 FYNNEI. Here the CDR3 reads CARALQGVGAFF. CDR3 sequence (DNA): TGTGCCAGGGCGCTACAGGGGGTCGGGGCTTTCTTT.

The V call is TRBV6-5, the J call TRBJ2-6; unclear D gene. The V end was cut by 11 bases, the J end by 0 bases, with 8 bases between. CDR3 size: 13 residues. Looked up from germline, CDR1 is MNHEY and CDR2 is SVGAGI. CDR3 sequence: CASLLSGANVLTF. The CDR3, as DNA: TGTGCCTCCCTACTCTCTGGGGCCAACGTCCTGACTTTC.

A few counts support this clone. A junction end diverges from the germline sequence, so it may reflect a read error. This chain uses TRBV5-1 with TRBJ2-7; D is perhaps TRBD1 (5 bases). The CDR3 runs 14 residues. The germline V gene encodes CDR1 SGHRS and CDR2 YFSETQ. The DNA for the CDR3 is TGCGCCAGCAGCTTACCGGACAACTCCCACGAGCAGTACTTC. Protein: CASSLPDNSHEQYF.

This clone was counted only a few times. The chain carries TRBV2 and TRBJ2-7, with D possibly being TRBD1 (6 bases). The CDR3 has 13 residues. Trimming shortened V by 6 bases and J by 2 bases, and 11 bases separated the two germline ends. Germline V lookup: CDR1 SNHLY, CDR2 FYNNEI. For the CDR3, the DNA is TGTGCCAGCAGCGGGGACATCACCTACGAGCAGTACTTC. This translates into CASSGDITYEQYF.

The chain combines TRBV3-1 (or the pseudogene TRBV3-2) with TRBJ2-5, with D possibly matching TRBD2 (6 bases). Germline-derived CDR1 and CDR2 are LGHDT and YNNKEL (reference sequence). The CDR3 is 12 residues long. V was cut by 8 bases and J by 0 bases, with 7 bases left in between. This chain's CDR3 is CASGGYQETQYF. CDR3 nucleotide sequence: TGTGCCAGCGGGGGGTACCAAGAGACCCAGTACTTC.

The chain uses TRBV4-2 and TRBJ2-7; 7 bases fit TRBD1. V dropped 0 bases and J dropped 6; count of bases not matched to a gene: 11. Germline lookup yields CDR1 LGHNA and CDR2 YNFKEQ. The CDR3 totals 16 residues. The CDR3 region is CASSQDPGVGGGEQYF. Written as DNA, the CDR3 is TGTGCCAGCAGCCAAGACCCCGGGGTAGGGGGCGGCGAGCAGTACTTC.

The chain couples TRBV6-5 to TRBJ1-1; the D is unclear. The V gene lost 2 bases and the J gene lost 1 base, with 5 bases spanning the gap. CDR1 is MNHEY and CDR2 is SVGAGI in the germline V gene. CDR3 size: 13 residues. CDR3 sequence: CASSYLPNTEAFF. In nucleotides, the CDR3 is TGTGCCAGCAGTTACCTCCCGAACACTGAAGCTTTCTTT.

The chain uses TRBV5-1 and TRBJ2-1, with D possibly being TRBD2 (7 bases). Germline CDR1 and CDR2: SGHRS and YFSETQ. V was pared by 4 bases and J by 6 bases, with 20 bases between. The CDR3 spans 16 residues. In DNA, the CDR3 is TGCGCCAGCAGCCCCCGTGCTTCGGGGGGCTTCAATGAGCAGTTCTTC. This gives the protein CASSPRASGGFNEQFF.

This chain connects TRBV10-1 to TRBJ2-5, with D tentatively TRBD2 (6 bases). The CDR3 is 14 residues long. The germline V gene encodes CDR1 WNHNN and CDR2 SYGVQD (reference sequence). V was trimmed by 3 bases and J by 0 bases, leaving 8 bases between them. The DNA for the CDR3 is TGCGCCAGCAGTGAAGGAGGGTACCAAGAGACCCAGTACTTC. Its translation: CASSEGGYQETQYF.

The chain joins TRBV5-1 to TRBJ2-6, with D hard to call. With 4 bases removed from V and 7 bases from J, the gap between germline ends came to 15 bases. In germline, CDR1 is SGHRS, CDR2 YFSETQ. This CDR3 spans 15 amino acids. For the CDR3, the DNA is TGCGCCAGCAGCGTCAATTCCGGGTCCGCCAACGTCCTGACTTTC. This gives the protein CASSVNSGSANVLTF.

The rearrangement links TRBV5-5 to TRBJ2-6; 9 bases are a match to TRBD1. The V and J ends lost 4 bases and 0 bases, in that order; junction bases with no gene match: 14. The CDR3 contains 20 residues. Germline values: CDR1 SGHKS, CDR2 YYEKEE (reference sequence). The DNA for the CDR3 is TGTGCCAGCAGCATGATTAACCGGGACAGGGTACTCTCTGGGGCCAACGTCCTGACTTTC. Its protein product is CASSMINRDRVLSGANVLTF.

This sequence joins TRBV6-1 and TRBJ2-2; TRBD2 matches 9 bases. Per germline, CDR1 MNHNS and CDR2 SASEGT. CDR3 length: 15 residues. J lost 6 bases, V lost 2 bases, and 4 bases had no gene match. The CDR3 sequence: CASSERASGAGELFF. In nucleotides, the CDR3 is TGTGCCAGCAGTGAAAGGGCTAGCGGGGCCGGGGAGCTGTTTTTT.

The genes are TRBV6-5 and TRBJ2-7; 7 positions match TRBD1. The CDR3 runs 15 residues. J gave up 7 bases and V 0 bases, and 9 bases lay outside the gene matches. Germline V CDR1 and CDR2: MNHEY, SVGAGI. For the CDR3, the DNA is TGTGCCAGCAGTTACTCGAGTTTTGGGGACAGTGAGCAGTACTTC. The encoded protein is CASSYSSFGDSEQYF.

The chain uses TRBV18 and TRBJ1-6, with a weak D call TRBD1 (5 bases). V lost 3 bases to trimming and J lost 9 bases, with 15 bases between them. The CDR3 is 15 amino acids. Per the germline V gene, CDR1 is KGHSH and CDR2 is LQKENI. This CDR3 is CASSPQGIAPSPLHF. CDR3 coding DNA: TGTGCCAGCTCACCGCAGGGAATCGCCCCTTCACCCCTCCACTTT. Complete variable domain (other parts from reference TRBV18 and TRBJ1-6): NAGVMQNPRHLVRRRGQEARLRCSPMKGHSHVYWYRQLPEEGLKFMVYLQKENIIDESGMPKERFSAEFPKEGPSILRIQQVVRGDSAAYFCASSPQGIAPSPLHFGNGTRLTVT.

The chain recombines TRBV5-1 with TRBJ2-3; 10 bases are shared with TRBD2. CDR3 length: 16 amino acids. Trimming at V came to 3 bases and at J to 10 bases, leaving 14 bases not matched to a gene. The germline V gene encodes CDR1 SGHRS and CDR2 YFSETQ. In DNA form, the CDR3 reads TGCGCCAGCAGCTCAGCGGAGCGGGGGGGCCGTGAGCCGCAGTATTTT. This sequence encodes CASSSAERGGREPQYF.

The J gene is TRBJ1-6, the V gene TRBV6-5; D might be TRBD1 (5 bases). Germline-derived CDR1 and CDR2 are MNHEY and SVGAGI. The CDR3 has 14 residues. V lost 7 bases to trimming and J lost 7 bases, with 14 bases between them. The CDR3 loop is CASNGGRMNSPLHF. In nucleotides, the CDR3 is TGTGCCAGCAACGGGGGGAGGATGAATTCACCCCTCCACTTT.

This clone has just a few counts. V is TRBV24-1 and J is TRBJ2-4; 10 nucleotides line up with TRBD2. The germline V gene has CDR1 KGHDR and CDR2 SFDVKD. The ends lost 4 bases at V and 5 bases at J; junction bases unmatched: 13. There are 18 residues in the CDR3. The CDR3 DNA is TGTGCCACCAGTGACCATCTTTCTAGCGGGGGCGGTCAAAACATTCAGTACTTC. As protein: CATSDHLSSGGGQNIQYF.

This clone showed up just once. The V call is TRBV19, the J call TRBJ1-1; D remains unclear. Germline V lookup: CDR1 LNHDA, CDR2 SQIVND (reference sequence). Between the trimmed V and J ends, which lost 3 bases and 2 bases, there was a span of 10 bases. The CDR3 is 14 residues long. In DNA form, the CDR3 reads TGTGCCAGTAGTATTATCGCAGGCAACACTGAAGCTTTCTTT. This codes for CASSIIAGNTEAFF.

V usage is TRBV30 and J usage is TRBJ2-3, with D possibly being TRBD1 (6 bases). Germline V gene data show CDR1 as GTSNPN and CDR2 as SVGIG (reference sequence). V was trimmed by 2 bases and J by 2 bases, leaving 14 bases between them. The CDR3 loop spans 15 amino acids. The CDR3 nucleotides read TGTGCCTGGAGTAGGGTAGGGGGAATCACAGATACGCAGTATTTT. This sequence encodes CAWSRVGGITDTQYF.

The chain is built from TRBV23-1 and TRBJ2-7, with D perhaps matching TRBD1 (6 bases). TRBV23-1 is recorded as an ORF, its role being uncertain. V was trimmed by 4 bases and J by 5 bases, leaving 15 bases between them. This CDR3 is 14 amino acids long. CDR3 region: CASSPNRDVHEQYF. CDR3 nucleotide sequence: TGCGCCAGCAGTCCAAACAGGGACGTCCACGAGCAGTACTTC.

V usage is TRBV29-1 and J usage is TRBJ2-1; a weak D match, TRBD2 (6 bases). This CDR3 spans 11 amino acids. The V end lost 7 bases, the J end lost 14 bases, and 18 bases lay between the germline ends. CDR1 and CDR2 (germline): SQVTM, ANQGSEA. The CDR3 spells CSAPSGGSKFF. CDR3 in DNA: TGCAGCGCCCCCTCCGGAGGGAGTAAGTTCTTC.

The chain employs TRBV2 and TRBJ1-6; D may be TRBD1 (6 bases). Trimming took off 6 bases at V and 5 bases at J, with 11 bases between the two ends. The CDR3 runs to 14 residues. The V gene's germline CDR1 is SNHLY and CDR2 FYNNEI. The CDR3 spells CASRTTGDNSPLHF. In DNA, the CDR3 is TGTGCCAGCAGAACGACAGGAGATAATTCACCCCTCCACTTT.

J is TRBJ1-1 and V is TRBV5-6; no firm D call. Trimming shortened V by 2 bases and J by 7 bases, and 21 bases separated the two germline ends. CDR1 and CDR2 (germline): SGHDT, YYEEEE. The CDR3 contains 16 residues. The CDR3 DNA is TGTGCCAGCAGCTTTTTGGGTACCTCCCTAGGCGGTGAAGCTTTCTTT. Protein: CASSFLGTSLGGEAFF. Full variable domain (outside the CDR3, taken from reference TRBV5-6 and TRBJ1-1): DAGVTQSPTHLIKTRGQQVTLRCSPKSGHDTVSWYQQALGQGPQFIFQYYEEEERQRGNFPDRFSGHQFPNYSSELNVNALLLGDSALYLCASSFLGTSLGGEAFFGQGTRLTVV.

This clone came up a few times. The chain recombines TRBV30 with TRBJ2-7; D may match TRBD1 or TRBD2 (7 bases each). Per the germline V gene, CDR1 is GTSNPN and CDR2 is SVGIG (reference sequence). The CDR3 totals 13 residues. V was cut by 5 bases and J by 7 bases, with 18 bases left in between. CDR3 nucleotides: TGTGCCTGGGGGAGGGGGCATTCTGGAGAGCAGTACTTC. Translating gives CAWGRGHSGEQYF.

The CDR3 region is CASSQVLSAGTNTEAFF. As DNA, the CDR3 is TGTGCCAGCAGCCAAGTTCTGTCCGCGGGGACTAACACTGAAGCTTTCTTT. The chain combines TRBV3-1 (or the pseudogene TRBV3-2) with TRBJ1-1; perhaps TRBD1 as D (5 bases). V dropped 1 base and J dropped 2 bases, with 17 bases sitting between them. This CDR3 has 17 amino acids. CDR1 and CDR2 from the germline V gene are LGHDT and YNNKEL (reference sequence).

This chain joins TRBV7-6 and TRBJ1-1; 7 positions match TRBD1. V gave up 2 bases and J gave up 7 bases; unmatched junction bases: 7. The V gene's germline CDR1 is SGHVS and CDR2 FNYEAQ. The CDR3 sequence is 14 residues long. DNA of the CDR3: TGTGCCAGCAGCTTAATGGAGGGGGCGGTTGAAGCTTTCTTT. Protein sequence: CASSLMEGAVEAFF.

The chain employs TRBV19 and TRBJ2-1; D is undetermined. The CDR3 totals 15 residues. Looked up from germline, CDR1 is LNHDA and CDR2 is SQIVND (reference sequence). V was trimmed by 4 bases and J by 5 bases, leaving 15 bases between them. Here the CDR3 DNA reads TGTGCCAGTAGTAGCCTCTCACAGCCTGACAATGAGCAGTTCTTC. The encoded protein is CASSSLSQPDNEQFF.